This TCR beta chain was sequenced in a study of T cell repertoires in cytomegalovirus infection. Background on the study: Public TCR beta signatures indicated both CMV infection and matching HLA type. Study-wide findings and caveats: Dominant in the ex vivo response were TCR beta clonotypes restricted by HLA-C and specific for CMV.

TCRdb analysed the reads with MiXCR anew, one entry per CDR3 protein. The sample consists of 350,000 to 500,000 distinct CDR3 sequences, approximately 32% of them appearing once. Of note for this clonotype: No antigen is known for it.

The germline V gene encodes CDR1 DFQATT and CDR2 SNEGSKA (reference sequence). CDR3 length: 16 residues. V dropped 0 bases and J dropped 4; count of bases not matched to a gene: 8. The TCR was taken from a human donor in good health (CMV status not recorded). Some clones in this sample may be carry-over from other donors' samples. This chain joins TRBV20-1 and TRBJ2-3; 9 bases map to TRBD2. The sample taken for sequencing was PBMCs. The CDR3 here is CSARDRAGGEADTQYF. As DNA, the CDR3 is TGCAGTGCTAGAGATCGGGCGGGGGGGGAAGCAGATACGCAGTATTTT.